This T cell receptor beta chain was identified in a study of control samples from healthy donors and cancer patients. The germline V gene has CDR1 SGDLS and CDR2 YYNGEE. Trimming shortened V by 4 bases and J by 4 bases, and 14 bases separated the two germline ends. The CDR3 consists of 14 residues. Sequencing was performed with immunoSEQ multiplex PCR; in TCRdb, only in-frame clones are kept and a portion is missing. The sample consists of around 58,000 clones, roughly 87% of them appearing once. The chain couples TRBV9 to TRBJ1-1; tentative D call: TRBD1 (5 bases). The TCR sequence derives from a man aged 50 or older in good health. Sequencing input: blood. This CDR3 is CASSPTGGTTEAFF. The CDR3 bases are TGTGCCAGCAGCCCGACGGGGGGGACCACTGAAGCTTTCTTT.